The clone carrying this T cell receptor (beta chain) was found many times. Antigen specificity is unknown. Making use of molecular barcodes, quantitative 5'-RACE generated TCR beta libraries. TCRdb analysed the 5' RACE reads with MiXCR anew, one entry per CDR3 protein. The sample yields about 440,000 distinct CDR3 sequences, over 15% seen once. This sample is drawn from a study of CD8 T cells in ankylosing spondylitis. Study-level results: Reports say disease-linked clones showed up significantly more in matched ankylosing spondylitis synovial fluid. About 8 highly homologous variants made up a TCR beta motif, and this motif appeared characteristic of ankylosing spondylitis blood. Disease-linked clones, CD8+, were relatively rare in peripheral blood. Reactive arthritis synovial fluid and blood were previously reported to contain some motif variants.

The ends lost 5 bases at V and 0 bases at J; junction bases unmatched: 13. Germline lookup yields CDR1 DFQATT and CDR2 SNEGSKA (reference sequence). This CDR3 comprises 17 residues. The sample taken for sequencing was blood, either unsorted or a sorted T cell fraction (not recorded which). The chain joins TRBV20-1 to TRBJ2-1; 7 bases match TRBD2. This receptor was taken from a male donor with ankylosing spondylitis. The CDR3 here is CSAPLWGGGVSYNEQFF. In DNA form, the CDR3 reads TGCAGTGCTCCACTGTGGGGCGGGGGTGTCTCCTACAATGAGCAGTTCTTC.